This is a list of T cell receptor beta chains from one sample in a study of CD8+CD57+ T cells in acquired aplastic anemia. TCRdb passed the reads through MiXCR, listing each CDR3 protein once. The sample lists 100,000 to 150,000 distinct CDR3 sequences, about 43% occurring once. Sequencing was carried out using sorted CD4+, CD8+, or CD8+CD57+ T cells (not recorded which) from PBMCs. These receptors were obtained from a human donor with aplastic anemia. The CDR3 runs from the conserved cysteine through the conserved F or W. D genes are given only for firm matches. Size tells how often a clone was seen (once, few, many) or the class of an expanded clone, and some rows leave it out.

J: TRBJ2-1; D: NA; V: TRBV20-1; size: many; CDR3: CSETRTGSTYNEQFF; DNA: TGCAGTGAGACAAGAACGGGTTCTACCTACAATGAGCAGTTCTTC
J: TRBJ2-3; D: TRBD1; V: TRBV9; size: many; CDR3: CASSARQGGTGDTQYF; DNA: TGTGCCAGCAGCGCCCGACAGGGGGGGACAGGGGATACGCAGTATTTT
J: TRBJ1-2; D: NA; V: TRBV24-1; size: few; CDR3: CATSDLNGYTF; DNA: TGTGCCACCAGTGACCTAAATGGCTACACCTTC
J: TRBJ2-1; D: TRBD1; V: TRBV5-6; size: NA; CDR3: CASSLERGRVNEQFF; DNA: TGTGCCAGCAGCTTGGAGAGGGGGCGCGTGAATGAGCAGTTCTTC
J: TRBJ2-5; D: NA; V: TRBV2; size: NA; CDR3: CASRIDSNTQYF; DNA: TGTGCCAGCCGTATAGACTCCAATACGCAGTACTTC
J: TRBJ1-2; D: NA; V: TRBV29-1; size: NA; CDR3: CSVEADQGGYGYTF; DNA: TGCAGCGTTGAAGCGGATCAGGGTGGCTATGGCTACACCTTC
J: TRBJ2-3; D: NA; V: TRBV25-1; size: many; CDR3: CASRRGTLGDTQYF; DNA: TGTGCCAGCAGGAGGGGGACACTTGGAGATACGCAGTATTTT
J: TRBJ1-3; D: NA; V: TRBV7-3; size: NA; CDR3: CASRRDRNTIYF; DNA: TGTGCCAGCAGAAGGGACAGAAACACCATATATTTT
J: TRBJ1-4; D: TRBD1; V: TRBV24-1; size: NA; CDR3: CATRTRQGINEKLFF; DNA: TGTGCCACCAGGACTAGACAGGGGATCAATGAAAAACTGTTTTTT
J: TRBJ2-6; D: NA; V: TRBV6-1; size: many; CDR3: CASQFSGANVLTF; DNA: TGTGCCAGCCAGTTCTCTGGGGCCAACGTCCTGACTTTC
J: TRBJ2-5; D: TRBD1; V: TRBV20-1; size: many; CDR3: CSARKQGVDTQYF; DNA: TGCAGTGCTAGAAAGCAGGGGGTCGACACCCAGTACTTC
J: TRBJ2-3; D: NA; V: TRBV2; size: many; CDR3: CASSGRSSPDTQYF; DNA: TGTGCCAGCAGTGGAAGGTCTAGCCCAGATACGCAGTATTTT
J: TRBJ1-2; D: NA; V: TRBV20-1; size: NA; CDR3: CSARRQAGGYTF; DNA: TGCAGTGCTAGGAGGCAGGCGGGAGGCTACACCTTC
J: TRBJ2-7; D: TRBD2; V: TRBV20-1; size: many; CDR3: CSAAREGAIHEQYF; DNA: TGCAGTGCCGCCCGGGAGGGCGCAATCCACGAGCAGTACTTC
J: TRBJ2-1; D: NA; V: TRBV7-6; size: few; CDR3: CASSYQSYNEQFF; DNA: TGTGCCAGCAGCTACCAATCCTACAATGAGCAGTTCTTC
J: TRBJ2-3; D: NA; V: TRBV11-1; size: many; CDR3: CASSPSGVGTDTQYF; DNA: TGTGCCAGCAGCCCCAGTGGTGTGGGGACAGATACGCAGTATTTT
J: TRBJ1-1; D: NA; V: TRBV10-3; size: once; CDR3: CAISVTGSGSFF; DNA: TGTGCCATCAGTGTAACGGGATCTGGATCTTTCTTT
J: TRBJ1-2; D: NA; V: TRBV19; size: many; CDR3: CASLKGYGYTF; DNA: TGTGCCAGTCTTAAGGGCTATGGCTACACCTTC
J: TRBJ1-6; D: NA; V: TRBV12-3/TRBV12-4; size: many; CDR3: CASSLNGNSPLHF; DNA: TGTGCCAGCAGTTTAAATGGGAACTCACCCCTCCACTTT
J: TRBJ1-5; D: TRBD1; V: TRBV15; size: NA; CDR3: CATSHLDFTGGQPQHF; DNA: TGTGCCACCAGCCACTTAGACTTCACAGGGGGACAGCCCCAGCATTTT
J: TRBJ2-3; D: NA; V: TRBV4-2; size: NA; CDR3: CASSARTGMDTDTQYF; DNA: TGTGCCAGCAGCGCAAGGACGGGGATGGACACAGATACGCAGTATTTT
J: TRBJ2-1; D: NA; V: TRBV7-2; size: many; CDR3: CASSFSTASLEQFF; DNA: TGTGCCAGCAGCTTCTCGACAGCCTCCCTTGAGCAGTTCTTC
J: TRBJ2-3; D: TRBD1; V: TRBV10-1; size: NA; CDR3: CARGGQGSNTQYF; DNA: TGCGCCAGGGGTGGACAGGGCTCGAATACGCAGTATTTT
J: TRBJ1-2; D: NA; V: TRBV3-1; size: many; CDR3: CASSPGAKGYTF; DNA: TGTGCCAGCAGCCCGGGGGCGAAGGGCTACACCTTC
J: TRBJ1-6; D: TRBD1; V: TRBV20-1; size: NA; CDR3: CSAPGQDSSPLHF; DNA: TGCAGTGCCCCGGGACAGGATAGTTCACCCCTCCACTTT
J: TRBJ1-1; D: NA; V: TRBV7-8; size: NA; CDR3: CASSPTDTEAFF; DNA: TGTGCCAGCAGCCCGACGGACACTGAAGCTTTCTTT
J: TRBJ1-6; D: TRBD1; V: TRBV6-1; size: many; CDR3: CASSAGTGFDNSPLHF; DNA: TGTGCCAGCAGTGCCGGGACAGGGTTTGATAATTCACCCCTCCACTTT
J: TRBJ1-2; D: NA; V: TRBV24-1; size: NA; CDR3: CATSREIGGYTF; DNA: TGTGCCACCAGTCGGGAAATAGGTGGCTACACCTTC
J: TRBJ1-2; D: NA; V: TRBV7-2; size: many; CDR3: CASSFGGNYGYTF; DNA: TGTGCCAGCAGCTTCGGGGGGAACTATGGCTACACCTTC
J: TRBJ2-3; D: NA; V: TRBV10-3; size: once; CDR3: CAISAGRGDTQYF; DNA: TGTGCCATCAGTGCGGGACGCGGGGATACGCAGTATTTT
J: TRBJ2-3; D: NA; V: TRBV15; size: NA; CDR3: CATSSVTDTQYF; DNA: TGTGCCACCAGCAGCGTCACAGATACGCAGTATTTT
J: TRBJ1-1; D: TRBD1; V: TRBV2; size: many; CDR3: CASGQGAVTEAFF; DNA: TGTGCCAGTGGACAGGGAGCGGTCACTGAAGCTTTCTTT
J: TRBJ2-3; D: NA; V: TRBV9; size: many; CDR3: CASSSKGTDTQYF; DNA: TGTGCCAGCAGCTCCAAGGGCACAGATACGCAGTATTTT
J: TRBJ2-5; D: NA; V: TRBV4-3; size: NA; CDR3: CASSQVLGHQETQYF; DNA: TGCGCCAGCAGCCAAGTCCTAGGTCACCAAGAGACCCAGTACTTC
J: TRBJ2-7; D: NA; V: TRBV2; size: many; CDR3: CASSEQDRGGQYF; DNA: TGTGCCAGCAGTGAACAGGACCGGGGTGGGCAGTACTTC
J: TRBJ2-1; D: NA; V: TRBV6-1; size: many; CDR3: CASSGGPGYNEQFF; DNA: TGTGCCAGCAGTGGCGGGCCAGGCTACAATGAGCAGTTCTTC
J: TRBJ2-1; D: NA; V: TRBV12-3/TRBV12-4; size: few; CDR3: CASSFLQGPYNEQFF; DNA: TGTGCCAGCAGTTTTTTACAGGGCCCCTACAATGAGCAGTTCTTC
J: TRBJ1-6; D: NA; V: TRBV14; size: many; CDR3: CASSQYNSPLHF; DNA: TGTGCCAGCAGCCAGTATAATTCACCCCTCCACTTT
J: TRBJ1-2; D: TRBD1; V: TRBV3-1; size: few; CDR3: CASAAGGNYGYTF; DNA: TGTGCCAGCGCCGCAGGGGGAAACTATGGCTACACCTTC
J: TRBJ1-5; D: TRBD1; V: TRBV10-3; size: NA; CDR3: CAISPTGDSNQPQHF; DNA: TGTGCCATCAGCCCGACAGGGGACAGCAATCAGCCCCAGCATTTT
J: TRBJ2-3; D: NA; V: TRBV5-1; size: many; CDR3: CASSSTGLFSTDTQYF; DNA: TGCGCCAGCAGCTCGACAGGTTTATTTAGCACAGATACGCAGTATTTT
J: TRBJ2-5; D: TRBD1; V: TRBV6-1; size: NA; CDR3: CASAKKGQGAVETQYF; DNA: TGTGCCAGCGCCAAAAAGGGGCAGGGGGCCGTAGAGACCCAGTACTTC
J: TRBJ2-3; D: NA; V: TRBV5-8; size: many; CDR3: CASPGTELEDTQYF; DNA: TGTGCCTCCCCAGGGACTGAACTTGAAGATACGCAGTATTTT
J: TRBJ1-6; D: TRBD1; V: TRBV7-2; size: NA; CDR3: CASSLARTGRNNSPLHF; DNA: TGTGCCAGCAGCTTAGCCCGGACAGGGAGGAATAATTCACCCCTCCACTTT
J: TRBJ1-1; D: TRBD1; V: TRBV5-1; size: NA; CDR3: CASSTDRGVNTEAFF; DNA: TGCGCCAGCAGCACGGACAGGGGGGTGAACACTGAAGCTTTCTTT
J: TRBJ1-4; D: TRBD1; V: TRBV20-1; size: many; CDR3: CSAVDWTGGKLFF; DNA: TGCAGTGCTGTGGATTGGACAGGGGGAAAACTGTTTTTT
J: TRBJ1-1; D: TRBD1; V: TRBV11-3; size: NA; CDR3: CASSSDRGNTEAFF; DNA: TGTGCCAGCAGCTCCGACAGGGGCAACACTGAAGCTTTCTTT